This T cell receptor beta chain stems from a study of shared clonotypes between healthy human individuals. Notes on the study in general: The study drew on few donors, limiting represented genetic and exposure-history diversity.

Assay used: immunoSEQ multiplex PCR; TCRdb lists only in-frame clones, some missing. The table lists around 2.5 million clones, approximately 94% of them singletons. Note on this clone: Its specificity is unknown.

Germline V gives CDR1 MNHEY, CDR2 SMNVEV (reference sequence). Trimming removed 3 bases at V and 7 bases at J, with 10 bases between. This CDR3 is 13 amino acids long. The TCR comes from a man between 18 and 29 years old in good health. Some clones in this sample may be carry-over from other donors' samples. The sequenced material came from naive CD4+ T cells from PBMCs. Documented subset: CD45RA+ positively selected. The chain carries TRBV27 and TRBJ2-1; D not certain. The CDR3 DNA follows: TGTGCCAGCAGTTTTGGTAGGTGGAATGAGCAGTTCTTC. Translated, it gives CASSFGRWNEQFF.